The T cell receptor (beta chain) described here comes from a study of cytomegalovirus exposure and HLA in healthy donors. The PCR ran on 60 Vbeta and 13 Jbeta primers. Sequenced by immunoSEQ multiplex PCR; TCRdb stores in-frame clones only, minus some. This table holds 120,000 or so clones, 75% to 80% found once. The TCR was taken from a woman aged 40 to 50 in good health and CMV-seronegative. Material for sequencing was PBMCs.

The CDR3 coding sequence is TGCGCCAGCAGACGAGGACAGGGTTCGGTCCCAAATGAGCAGTTCTTC. This translates into CASRRGQGSVPNEQFF. The rearrangement joins TRBV5-1 to TRBJ2-1, with 8 bases that match TRBD1. J lost 7 bases, V lost 5 bases, and 14 bases had no gene match. The CDR3 runs to 16 residues. The germline V gene encodes CDR1 SGHRS and CDR2 YFSETQ. Together with reference TRBV5-1 and TRBJ2-1, the CDR3 gives the full variable domain: KAGVTQTPRYLIKTRGQQVTLSCSPISGHRSVSWYQQTPGQGLQFLFEYFSETQRNKGNFPGRFSGRQFSNSRSEMNVSTLELGDSALYLCASRRGQGSVPNEQFFGPGTRLTVL.